What follows is one T cell receptor beta chain and its context. These data belong to a study of blood T cell repertoires in COVID-19. The method was immunoSEQ multiplex PCR; TCRdb's version includes in-frame clones alone and lacks a portion of them. In the table there are some 100,000 clones, 85% to 90% of which are singletons. The V gene's germline CDR1 is MDHEN and CDR2 SYDVKM. This CDR3 has 15 amino acids. Trimming took off 6 bases at V and 0 bases at J, with 12 bases between the two ends. Sequencing was performed on peripheral blood. The sequence was obtained from a man in his fifties or sixties with COVID-19, enrolled during active disease. V is TRBV28 and J is TRBJ1-3; TRBD1 might be the D (6 bases). CDR3 coding DNA: TGTGCCAGCAGCCAGGGGCATATCTCTGGAAACACCATATATTTT. Its protein product is CASSQGHISGNTIYF.